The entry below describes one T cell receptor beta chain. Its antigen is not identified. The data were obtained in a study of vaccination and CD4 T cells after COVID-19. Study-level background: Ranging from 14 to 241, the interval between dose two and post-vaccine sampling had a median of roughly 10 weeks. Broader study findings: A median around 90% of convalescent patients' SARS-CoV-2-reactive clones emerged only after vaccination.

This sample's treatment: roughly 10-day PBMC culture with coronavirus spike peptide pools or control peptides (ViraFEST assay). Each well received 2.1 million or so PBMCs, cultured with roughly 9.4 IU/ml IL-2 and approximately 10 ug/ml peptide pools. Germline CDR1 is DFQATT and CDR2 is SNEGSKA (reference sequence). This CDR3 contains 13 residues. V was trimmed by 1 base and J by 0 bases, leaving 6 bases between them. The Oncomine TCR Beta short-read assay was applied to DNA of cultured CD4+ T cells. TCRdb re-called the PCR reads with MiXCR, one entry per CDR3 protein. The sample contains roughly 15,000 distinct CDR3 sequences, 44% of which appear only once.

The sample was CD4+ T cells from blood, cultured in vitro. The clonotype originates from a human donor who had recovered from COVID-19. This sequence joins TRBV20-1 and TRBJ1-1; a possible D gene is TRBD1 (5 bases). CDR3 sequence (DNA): TGCAGTGCTAGAGTGACAGTGAACACTGAAGCTTTCTTT. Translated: CSARVTVNTEAFF.